This TCR beta chain stems from a study of shared clonotypes between healthy human individuals (dated by TCRdb to 2018 to 2020). Concerning the study at large: A couple of women and three men aged 18 to 49 years were included in the cohort. Different laboratories and diverse techniques were used to prepare libraries and sequence TCR repertoires, to increase sequencing depth and limit assay-specific biases. To estimate repertoire size and how much clonotypes are shared between individuals, the study performed deep sequencing of blood TCR repertoires from about 5 healthy adults. Per donor, leukapheresis produced somewhere between about 0.94 and 9.5 billion PBMCs.

With regard to this clone: Its antigen is not yet known. Base qualities are not provided; no much larger clone lies one nucleotide away.

The CDR3 spans 12 residues, from the cysteine through the phenylalanine. Only CDR3 DNA is held: 36 bases, read in frame from base 1. V lost 5 bases and J lost 8 bases; the stretch between them is 12 bases long. From the germline V gene, CDR1 is MDHEN and CDR2 is SYDVKM. Using the deep immunoSEQ assay, TCR CDR3 regions were amplified from genomic DNA by multiplex PCR. Extracted genomic DNA from each cell subset was spread evenly across all wells of several immunoSEQ 96-well plates, with each plate serving as a replicate. Each replicate PCR for unsorted PBMC received 300 to 350 ng genomic DNA, equal to 30,000 to 35,000 T cell genomes. Ten immunoSEQ deep assay plates were used to sequence unsorted PBMC genomic DNA. The purified libraries were quantified using a Qubit 3.0 fluorometer, sized with a Bioanalyzer 2100, and then quantified again using the KAPA Library Quantification kit. Each immunoSEQ 96-well plate was sequenced on its own single-read 150-cycle Illumina NextSeq 550 flow cell. The authors' analysis ran thus. Because the immunoSEQ output included only junctional sequences and no quality scores, the filtering could not be the same as the filtering used for full-length reads. Sequences were annotated with PyIR, a Python wrapper for IgBLAST v1.9, and V/J genes and CDR3 were assigned using IMGT germline references. Any read was removed if the V/J assignment was weak (E-value above 1e-6), the CDR3 was missing, or the read contained stop codons, out-of-frame junctions, or ambiguous translated residues. V3J clonotypes were defined as sequences sharing an identical inferred V gene, J gene, and CDR3 amino acid sequence. To compute the percentage overlap between repertoires, the number of shared unique clonotypes was divided by the size of the smaller repertoire. RTK rarefaction, the Chao1 estimator, and Recon v2.1 estimates of unobserved clonotypes were used to assess repertoire richness. In TCRdb, the immuneACCESS table is reduced to in-frame sequences with V and J assigned. These tables do not hold every clone; where another copy was compared, an unresolved V gene accounts for under half, and the others remain unexplained. For V, J and clone size, that table is used; D and trimming come from the DNA. Within this sample are 450,000 to 500,000 clones, with about 82% of them counted one time only. The ten top clones hold approximately 13% of the sample.

General findings and caveats noted by the study authors: Sampling was restricted to blood, and TCR repertoires in tissues likely differ from the TCR repertoires found in blood. Pairwise subsampling led to the expectation that sequencing depth would affect the degree of clonotype sharing among donors. Because the study included only a small number of donors, the genetic and exposure-history diversity represented was limited.

The donors were healthy, HIV-negative adults with no recently reported acute infections or vaccinations. Every donor was a Caucasian adult living in Nashville, Tennessee, USA. For unsorted samples, about 90 million PBMCs were counted and genomic DNA was extracted with the QIAamp DNA Blood Mini kit. Blood was obtained by leukapheresis, after which PBMCs were separated by Ficoll-Histopaque density gradient centrifugation and cryopreserved in liquid nitrogen vapor phase. The TCR was taken from a middle-aged woman in good health. Some clones in this sample may be carry-over from other donors' samples. The sample taken for sequencing was PBMCs. The rearranged segments are TRBV28 and TRBJ1-2; a weak D assignment points to TRBD1 (6 bases agree). The DNA reads as follows: TGTGCCAGCAGTCCAGGGGCGAGGGGCTACACCTTC. It is translated as CASSPGARGYTF.